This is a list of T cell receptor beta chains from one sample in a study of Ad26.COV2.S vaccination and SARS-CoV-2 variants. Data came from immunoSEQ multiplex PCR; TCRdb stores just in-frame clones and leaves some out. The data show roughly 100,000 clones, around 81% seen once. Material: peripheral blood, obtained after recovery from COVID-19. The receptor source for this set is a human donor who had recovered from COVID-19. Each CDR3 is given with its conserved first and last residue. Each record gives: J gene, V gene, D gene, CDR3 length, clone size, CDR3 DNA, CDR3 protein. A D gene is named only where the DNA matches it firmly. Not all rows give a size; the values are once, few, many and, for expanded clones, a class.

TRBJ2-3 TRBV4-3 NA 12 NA TGCGCCAGCAGCCAAGATCGCTATACGCAGTATTTT CASSQDRYTQYF
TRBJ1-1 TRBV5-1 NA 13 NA TGCGCCAGCAGCCCGGACGGGTACACTGAAGCTTTCTTT CASSPDGYTEAFF
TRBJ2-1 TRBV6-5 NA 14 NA TGTGCCAGCAGTTACTCGCCGGGGGACCATGAGCAGTTCTTC CASSYSPGDHEQFF
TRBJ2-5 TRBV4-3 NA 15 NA TGCGCCAGCAGCCAAGATTCGGGCCCCGAAGAGACCCAGTACTTC CASSQDSGPEETQYF
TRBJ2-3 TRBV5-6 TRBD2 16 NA TGTGCCAGCAGCTTCCTAGCGGGGGAGGTAGCAGATACGCAGTATTTT CASSFLAGEVADTQYF
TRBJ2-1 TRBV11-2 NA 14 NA TGTGCCAGCAGCGTTGGGGGGCGGAACAATGAGCAGTTCTTC CASSVGGRNNEQFF
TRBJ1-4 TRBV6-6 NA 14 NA TGTGCCAGCAGTGATCGAGGGGGAGTTGAAAAACTGTTTTTT CASSDRGGVEKLFF
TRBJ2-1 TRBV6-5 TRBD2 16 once TGTGCCAGCAGTTCAAGCGTGACTAGCGTTTACAATGAGCAGTTCTTC CASSSSVTSVYNEQFF
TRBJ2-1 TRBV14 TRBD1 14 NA TGTGCCAGCAGCATGGGGACAGGGTCCAATGAGCAGTTCTTC CASSMGTGSNEQFF
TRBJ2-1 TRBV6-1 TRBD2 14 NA TGTGCCAGCAGTGATGTCCTAGCGGGGGGTACGCAGTTCTTC CASSDVLAGGTQFF
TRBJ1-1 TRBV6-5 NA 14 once TGTGCCAGCAGAGCGGCGGGCCAGAACACTGAAGCTTTCTTT CASRAAGQNTEAFF
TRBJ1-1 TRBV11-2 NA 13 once TGTGCCAGCAGCACACAGGCTACACTCGCCCTTAACTTT CASSTQATLALNF
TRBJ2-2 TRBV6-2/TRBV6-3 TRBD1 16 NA TGTGCCAGCAGTTACCCTCAGGGGGCCGGCACCGGGGAGCTGTTTTTT CASSYPQGAGTGELFF
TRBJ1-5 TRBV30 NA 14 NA TGTGCCTGGAGCCTGATAGACGGGGATCAGCCCCAGCATTTT CAWSLIDGDQPQHF
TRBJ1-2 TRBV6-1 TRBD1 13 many TGTGCCAGCAGTGACATGGACAGGGGAGGCTACACCTTC CASSDMDRGGYTF
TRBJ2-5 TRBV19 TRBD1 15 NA TGTGCCAGTAGTGTGGGGACAGGGGCGGGTGAGACCCAGTACTTC CASSVGTGAGETQYF
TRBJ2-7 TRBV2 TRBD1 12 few TGTGCCAGCAGTTGGGACAGAGGCGAGCAGTACTTC CASSWDRGEQYF
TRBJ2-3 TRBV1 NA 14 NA TGCACCAGCATCATTCGGGGACATTTCGATACGCAGTATTTT CTSIIRGHFDTQYF
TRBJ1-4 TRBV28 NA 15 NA TGTGCCAGCAGTTTAAGCCTCCTACCTAATGAAAAACTGTTTTTT CASSLSLLPNEKLFF
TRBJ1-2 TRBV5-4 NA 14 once TGTGCCAGCAGCTTTGACAGGACCTCTTATGGCTACACCTTC CASSFDRTSYGYTF
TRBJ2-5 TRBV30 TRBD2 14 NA TGTGCCTGGAGATTTCGGGGGGGGCAAGAGACCCAGTACTTC CAWRFRGGQETQYF
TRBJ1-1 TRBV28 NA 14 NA TGTGCCAGCAGTTCATCGGGACACCCCACTGAAGCTTTCTTT CASSSSGHPTEAFF
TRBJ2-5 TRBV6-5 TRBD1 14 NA TGTGCCAGCAGTAACAGGGGGCGCTTTGAGACCCAGTACTTC CASSNRGRFETQYF
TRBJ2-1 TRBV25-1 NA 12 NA TGTGCCAGCAGTGATAGGTTCAATGAGCAGTTCTTC CASSDRFNEQFF
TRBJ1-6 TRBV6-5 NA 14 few TGTGCCAGCAGTTACGACGGTCGAAATTCACCCCTCCACTTT CASSYDGRNSPLHF
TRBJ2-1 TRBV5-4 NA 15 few TGTGCCAGCAGCTTGGCCAGATGGCCGGAGGGAGAGCAGTTCTTC CASSLARWPEGEQFF
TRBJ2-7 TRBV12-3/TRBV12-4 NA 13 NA TGTGCCAGCAGTCCGGACGGGACCTACGAGCAGTACTTC CASSPDGTYEQYF
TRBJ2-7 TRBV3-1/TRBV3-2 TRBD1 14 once TGTGCCAGCAGCAGAGACAGGGGAGCCTACGAGCAGTACTTC CASSRDRGAYEQYF
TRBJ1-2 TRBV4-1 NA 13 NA TGCGCCAGCAGCACAACAGGGAACTATGGCTACACCTTC CASSTTGNYGYTF
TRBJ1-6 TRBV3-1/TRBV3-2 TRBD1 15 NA TGTGCCAGCAGCCAAACCGGGACAGGGGTTTCACCCCTCCACTTT CASSQTGTGVSPLHF
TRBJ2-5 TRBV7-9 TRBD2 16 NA TGTGCCAGCAGCGTGACTAGCGGGGGGTACCAAGAGACCCAGTACTTC CASSVTSGGYQETQYF
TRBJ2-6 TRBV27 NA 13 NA TGTGCCAGCAGTCAATCTGGGGCCAACGTCCTGACTTTC CASSQSGANVLTF
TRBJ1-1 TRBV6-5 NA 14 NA TGTGCCAGCAGCCAAGTTGGGGTGAACACTGAAGCTTTCTTT CASSQVGVNTEAFF
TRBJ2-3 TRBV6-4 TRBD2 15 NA TGTGCCAGCAGTGAGGCGCGGGGGGCCTCAGATACGCAGTATTTT CASSEARGASDTQYF
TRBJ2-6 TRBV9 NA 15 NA TGTGCCAGCAGCCCCTCCCTCTCTGGGGCCAACGTCCTGACTTTC CASSPSLSGANVLTF
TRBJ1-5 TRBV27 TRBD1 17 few TGTGCCAGCAGTTTCTGGCCCCCGACAGGGAGCAATCAGCCCCAGCATTTT CASSFWPPTGSNQPQHF
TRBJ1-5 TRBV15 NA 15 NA TGTGCCACCAGCTCCTACGGGGGGCGCAATCAGCCCCAGCATTTT CATSSYGGRNQPQHF
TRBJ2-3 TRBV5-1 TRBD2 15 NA TGCGCCAGCAGCTTGGGCGCGGGAGGCCCAGATACGCAGTATTTT CASSLGAGGPDTQYF
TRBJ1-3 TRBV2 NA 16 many TGTGCCAGCAGCGAGGACCCCCGCCTCCCTGGAAACACCATATATTTT CASSEDPRLPGNTIYF
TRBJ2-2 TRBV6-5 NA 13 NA TGTGCCAGCAGGGCCTGGGACGCCGGGGAGCTGTTTTTT CASRAWDAGELFF
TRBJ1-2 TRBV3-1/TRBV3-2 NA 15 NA TGTGCCAGCAGCCAAGGAATCACAGGTCCCTATGGCTACACCTTC CASSQGITGPYGYTF
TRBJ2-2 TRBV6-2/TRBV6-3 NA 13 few TGTGCCAGCAGTCAACAGTTTACCGGGGAGCTGTTTTTT CASSQQFTGELFF
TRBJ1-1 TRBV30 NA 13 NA TGTGCCTGGAGGAGAGTTATGAACACTGAAGCTTTCTTT CAWRRVMNTEAFF
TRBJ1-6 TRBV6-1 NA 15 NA TGTGCCAGCAGTGAATGGTCCGGGGGAGGGACACCCCTCCACTTT CASSEWSGGGTPLHF
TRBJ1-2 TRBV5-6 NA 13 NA TGTGCCAGCAGTCCAGACAGCTTCGATGGCTACACCTTC CASSPDSFDGYTF
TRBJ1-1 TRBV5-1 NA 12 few TGCGCCAGCAGCTTGACTCGTGGTGAAGCTTTCTTT CASSLTRGEAFF
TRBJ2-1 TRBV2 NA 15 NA TGTGCCAGCAGGCTAGGACAGAACTCCTACAATGAGCAGTTCTTC CASRLGQNSYNEQFF
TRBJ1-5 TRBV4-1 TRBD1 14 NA TGCGCCAGCGGGGACAGGGGTCAGGGGCAGCCCCAGCATTTT CASGDRGQGQPQHF
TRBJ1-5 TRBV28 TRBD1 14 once TGTGCCAGCACCTCGGACAGGGCAAATCAGCCCCAGCATTTT CASTSDRANQPQHF